This passage covers 15 T cell receptor beta chains from one sample sequenced in a study of T cell repertoires in cytomegalovirus infection. TCRdb called the reads again in MiXCR, with one record for every CDR3 protein. The repertoire holds 290,000 or so distinct CDR3 sequences, around 10% seen once, with around 2.4% in the top ten. The material sequenced was PBMCs. These receptors all stem from a human donor in good health (CMV status not recorded). Some clones in this sample may be carry-over from other donors' samples.

This clonotype has ten or more counts. V is TRBV7-2 and J is TRBJ1-1; possibly TRBD1 for D (6 bases). The length of the CDR3 is 15 residues. Per germline, CDR1 SGHTA and CDR2 FQGNSA. V lost 7 bases and J lost 5, with 20 bases in between. The CDR3 loop is CASNEGVRVGTEAFF. The CDR3 coding sequence is TGTGCCAGCAACGAGGGGGTCAGAGTGGGGACTGAAGCTTTCTTT.

This clonotype occurred many times. This sequence joins TRBV28 and TRBJ2-7, with TRBD2 identical over 8 bases. Unmatched junction bases numbered 6, after V lost 2 bases and J lost 6 bases. The CDR3 length is 14 residues. The germline V gene has CDR1 MDHEN and CDR2 SYDVKM. CDR3 DNA sequence: TGTGCCAGCAGTTTAGATGCGGGGGGAGGCGAGCAGTACGTC. Its translation is CASSLDAGGGEQYV.

This clonotype was recorded a few times. The chain carries TRBV15 and TRBJ1-4; D is uncertain. Germline CDR1 is LNHNV and CDR2 is YYDKDF (reference sequence). V was shortened by 0 bases and J by 8 bases, with 4 bases between the two germline ends. There are 12 residues in the CDR3. The CDR3 protein is CATSRESEKLFF. CDR3 nucleotides: TGTGCCACCAGCAGAGAGTCCGAAAAACTGTTTTTT.

This clonotype was seen at least ten times. J is TRBJ1-2 and V is TRBV29-1; TRBD1 matches at 9 bases. The CDR3 has 14 amino acids. With V trimmed by 6 bases and J by 4 bases, 9 bases remained unmatched. From germline, CDR1 is SQVTM and CDR2 ANQGSEA. CDR3 nucleotides: TGCAGCGTGTCTCCCGGGACAGGGTTCTATGGCTACACCTTC. Protein: CSVSPGTGFYGYTF.

In this sample, this clonotype turned up many times. The chain employs TRBV7-9 and TRBJ1-4, with 9 positions matching TRBD1. The CDR3 contains 13 residues. Germline V gene data show CDR1 as SEHNR and CDR2 as FQNEAQ (reference sequence). Trimming removed 10 bases from V and 7 bases from J; junction bases left unmatched: 7. The CDR3 sequence: CATRQGEREKLFF. As DNA, the CDR3 is TGTGCCACCAGACAGGGGGAACGTGAAAAACTGTTTTTT.

This clonotype was found many times. The chain joins TRBV6-5 to TRBJ1-1; no reliable D call. Germline CDR1 reads MNHEY; CDR2 reads SVGAGI. The CDR3 length is 14 residues. V lost 2 bases, J lost 0 bases, and 7 bases lay in between. This CDR3 reads CASSYDRVNTEAFF. The CDR3 DNA sequence: TGTGCCAGCAGTTACGATAGGGTGAACACTGAAGCTTTCTTT.

This clonotype was seen at least ten times. The rearrangement joins TRBV7-2 to TRBJ2-1; 10 bases are shared with TRBD2. The CDR3 loop spans 13 amino acids. V lost 6 bases, J lost 14 bases, and 10 bases stayed unmatched. Germline-derived CDR1 and CDR2 are SGHTA and FQGNSA. CDR3 DNA: TGTGCCAGCAGGCCTCCAAGCGGGGGGGCGAAGTTCTTC. Protein sequence: CASRPPSGGAKFF.

The rearrangement joins TRBV3-1 to TRBJ1-1; a possible D gene is TRBD1 (5 bases). The CDR3 runs to 14 residues. Germline values: CDR1 LGHDT, CDR2 YNNKEL (reference sequence). The V end lost 3 bases, the J end lost 4 bases, and 12 bases lay between the germline ends. The DNA of the CDR3 is TGTGCCAGCAGCCAGAAGGGGAGAGGCACTGAAGCTTTCTTT. It is translated as CASSQKGRGTEAFF.

This clonotype was observed many times. V and J are TRBV5-5 and TRBJ2-1, with TRBD1 matching 7 bases. Looked up from germline, CDR1 is SGHKS and CDR2 is YYEKEE (reference sequence). This CDR3 region has 16 residues. Trimming took 0 bases from V and 4 from J; bases not matched to a gene: 7. The DNA for the CDR3 is TGTGCCAGCAGCTTGGGTTTACCAGGGGGTTACAATGAGCAGTTCTTC. Encoded protein: CASSLGLPGGYNEQFF. Full variable domain (remainder filled in from reference TRBV5-5 and TRBJ2-1): DAGVTQSPTHLIKTRGQQVTLRCSPISGHKSVSWYQQVLGQGPQFIFQYYEKEERGRGNFPDRFSARQFPNYSSELNVNALLLGDSALYLCASSLGLPGGYNEQFFGPGTRLTVL.

This clonotype has a count of ten or more. J is TRBJ1-2 and V is TRBV28, with a tentative D call TRBD1 (5 bases). CDR1 is MDHEN and CDR2 is SYDVKM in the germline V gene. V lost 7 bases to trimming and J lost 4 bases, with 28 bases between them. This CDR3 has 18 amino acids. The CDR3 sequence is CASTLDSPIPAPFYGYTF. DNA for the CDR3: TGTGCCAGCACCCTAGACAGTCCCATTCCAGCCCCCTTCTATGGCTACACCTTC.

This clonotype was recorded many times. This rearrangement joins TRBV12-3 or TRBV12-4 to TRBJ1-1, with TRBD1 matching 10 bases. This CDR3 has 15 amino acids. With V trimmed by 5 bases and J by 5 bases, 8 bases remained unmatched. CDR3 DNA: TGTGCCAGCAGTCCGACCCCGGGACAGGGGACTGAAGCTTTCTTT. Translating it yields CASSPTPGQGTEAFF.

This clonotype was recorded at least ten times. The rearrangement links TRBV20-1 to TRBJ2-1; 8 nucleotides align to TRBD2. The CDR3 totals 15 residues. The V and J ends lost 0 bases and 8 bases, in that order; junction bases with no gene match: 9. Germline V gene sequence: CDR1 DFQATT, CDR2 SNEGSKA (reference sequence). The CDR3 loop reads CSARDGGGGSHEQFF. For the CDR3, the DNA is TGCAGTGCTAGAGATGGTGGCGGGGGGTCCCATGAGCAGTTCTTC.

This clonotype appeared a few times. This chain joins TRBV7-9 and TRBJ2-2, with D tentatively TRBD2 (6 bases). The V gene lost 7 bases and the J gene lost 6 bases, with 18 bases spanning the gap. Per germline, CDR1 SEHNR and CDR2 FQNEAQ (reference sequence). This CDR3 is built from 15 residues. The CDR3 reads CASTPRDSSSGELFF. The CDR3 bases are TGTGCCAGCACCCCGCGGGACTCCTCTTCCGGGGAGCTGTTTTTT.

Many counts were recorded for this clonotype. V gene TRBV5-4 combines with J gene TRBJ2-5, with 8 nucleotides matching TRBD1. Germline CDR1 is SGHNT and CDR2 is YYREEE (reference sequence). The CDR3 runs 16 residues. After removal of 5 bases from V and 2 bases from J, the junction contained 11 bases not matched to a gene. CDR3 loop: CASRFDQGASQETQYF. The CDR3, as DNA: TGTGCCAGCAGGTTCGACCAGGGGGCCTCACAAGAGACCCAGTACTTC.

The chain joins TRBV20-1 to TRBJ2-2, with D tentatively TRBD1 (5 bases). Trimming left V 6 bases short and J 1 base short, with 9 bases between. The CDR3 is 13 amino acids. Looked up from germline, CDR1 is DFQATT and CDR2 is SNEGSKA (reference sequence). CDR3 protein: CSAQQVNTGELFF. The CDR3 DNA follows: TGCAGTGCGCAACAGGTGAACACCGGGGAGCTGTTTTTT.